Each of the 14 T cell receptor beta chains below was sequenced from the same sample in a study of somatic mutations in cytotoxic T cells in rheumatoid arthritis. Method: immunoSEQ multiplex PCR; TCRdb's copy keeps in-frame clones and lacks some. The table records just over 30,000 clones, 75% to 85% of them present only once. The specimen was CD8+ T cells sorted from blood. These receptors were taken from an adult with rheumatoid arthritis.

The CDR3 is CASSVGGQHSPLHF. CDR3 sequence (DNA): TGTGCCAGCAGCGTAGGGGGGCAGCATTCACCCCTCCACTTT. The V call is TRBV9, the J call TRBJ1-6, with D perhaps matching TRBD1 (6 bases). Trimming pared 0 bases from V and 8 bases from J, leaving 9 bases between. The CDR3 is 14 amino acids. Germline CDR1 and CDR2: SGDLS and YYNGEE.

The chain has TRBV7-3 and TRBJ2-2; D is unresolved. The CDR3 has 15 residues. CDR1 SGHTA and CDR2 FQGTGA come from the germline V gene. Trimming shortened V by 3 bases and J by 5 bases, and 13 bases separated the two germline ends. CDR3 sequence (DNA): TGTGCCAGCAGCTTCTTGGGCTCCGGGACCGGGGAGCTGTTTTTT. This sequence encodes CASSFLGSGTGELFF.

This clone was picked up one time. The rearrangement joins TRBV7-9 to TRBJ2-7; D unclear. The CDR3 length is 12 residues. Germline V CDR1 and CDR2: SEHNR, FQNEAQ (reference sequence). Between the trimmed V and J ends, which lost 5 bases and 4 bases, there was a span of 9 bases. This chain's CDR3 is CASSTDRYEQYF. The CDR3 DNA reads TGTGCCAGCAGCACGGATAGGTACGAGCAGTACTTC.

In nucleotides, the CDR3 is TGTGCCAGCAGCTTGGGACAGCTCGAGCAGTACTTC. Encoded protein: CASSLGQLEQYF. V and J are TRBV5-4 and TRBJ2-7, with D possibly being TRBD1 (5 bases). Per the germline V gene, CDR1 is SGHNT and CDR2 is YYREEE (reference sequence). There are 12 residues in the CDR3. V gave up 0 bases and J gave up 6 bases, with 7 bases separating them.

The chain has TRBV7-9 and TRBJ1-4, with a weak D call TRBD1 (5 bases). CDR1 SEHNR and CDR2 FQNEAQ come from the germline V gene (reference sequence). The CDR3 is made up of 16 amino acids. The V and J ends lost 5 bases and 2 bases respectively, with 15 bases between them. In DNA, the CDR3 is TGTGCCAGCAGCCCTCAGGGCGCGGTGACTAATGAAAAACTGTTTTTT. Translation: CASSPQGAVTNEKLFF.

V is TRBV7-8 and J is TRBJ2-3; no clear D gene. Germline-derived CDR1 and CDR2 are SGHVS and FQNEAQ. Deletions cut 1 base from V and 4 bases from J, with 6 bases between. The CDR3 is made up of 13 amino acids. The CDR3 DNA reads as TGTGCCAGCAGCTTAGGTAGGGCAGATACGCAGTATTTT. Its translation: CASSLGRADTQYF.

In DNA form, the CDR3 reads TGTGCCAGCAGCCCCCGGACTAGCGGGGGATACGAGCAGTTCTTC. Translated, it gives CASSPRTSGGYEQFF. This chain joins TRBV7-9 and TRBJ2-1; 13 bases match TRBD2. V shed 5 bases, J shed 10 bases, and the junction held 8 bases outside the gene matches. CDR1 is SEHNR and CDR2 is FQNEAQ in the germline V gene (reference sequence). There are 15 residues in the CDR3.

This chain links TRBV6-1 with TRBJ2-7; tentatively, D is TRBD2 (5 bases). The germline CDR1 and CDR2 sequences are MNHNS and SASEGT. This CDR3 has 13 amino acids. Between the trimmed V and J ends, which lost 5 bases and 4 bases, there was a span of 12 bases. CDR3: CASSLTTSYEQYF. In nucleotides, the CDR3 is TGTGCCAGCAGTTTGACTACCTCTTACGAGCAGTACTTC.

The chain recombines TRBV5-8 with TRBJ2-1, with 11 nucleotides matching TRBD2. V dropped 4 bases and J dropped 3; count of bases not matched to a gene: 3. CDR1 is SGHTS, CDR2 YDEGEE, per germline. There are 15 residues in the CDR3. CDR3 coding DNA: TGTGCCAGCAGCCCGGGGACTAGCGGCTACAATGAGCAGTTCTTC. It is translated as CASSPGTSGYNEQFF. Together with reference TRBV5-8 and TRBJ2-1, the CDR3 gives the full variable domain: EAGVTQSPTHLIKTRGQQATLRCSPISGHTSVYWYQQALGLGLQFLLWYDEGEERNRGNFPPRFSGRQFPNYSSELNVNALELEDSALYLCASSPGTSGYNEQFFGPGTRLTVL.

The chain recombines TRBV29-1 with TRBJ1-2; 8 bases align to TRBD1. Germline CDR1 SQVTM, CDR2 ANQGSEA. The trim removed 5 bases at V and 1 base at J, leaving 3 bases unmatched. The CDR3 sequence is 13 residues long. CDR3 region: CSVRTGSNYGYTF. CDR3 nucleotides: TGCAGCGTTCGGACAGGGAGTAACTATGGCTACACCTTC.

The sample holds one count of this clone. The chain employs TRBV6-1 and TRBJ2-7; a possible D gene is TRBD1 (6 bases). Deletions cut 5 bases from V and 7 bases from J, with 15 bases between. The CDR3 extends over 13 amino acids. The germline gives CDR1 MNHNS, CDR2 SASEGT. The DNA for the CDR3 is TGTGCCAGCAGTTCGCATAGGGGGAAGGAGCAGTACTTC. As protein: CASSSHRGKEQYF.

The V and J genes are TRBV23-1 and TRBJ1-4; a weak D match, TRBD1 (5 bases). TRBV23-1 is recorded as an ORF, its role being uncertain. The CDR3 covers 14 residues. V shed 2 bases and J shed 8 bases, with 12 bases lying between them. The CDR3 DNA reads as TGCGCCAGCAGTCAACCGGGGGACGGGGAAAAACTGTTTTTT. This codes for CASSQPGDGEKLFF.

The chain uses TRBV6-5 and TRBJ1-1; no firm D call. Germline V lookup: CDR1 MNHEY, CDR2 SVGAGI. The germline V and J ends were trimmed by 2 bases and 4 bases, with 11 bases remaining between them. This CDR3 is built from 14 residues. CDR3: CASSYRGITTEAFF. DNA for the CDR3: TGTGCCAGCAGTTACAGAGGCATTACCACTGAAGCTTTCTTT.

The chain employs TRBV27 and TRBJ2-3, with D perhaps matching TRBD2 (5 bases). Trimming left V 5 bases short and J 2 bases short, with 8 bases between. Per the germline V gene, CDR1 is MNHEY and CDR2 is SMNVEV (reference sequence). This CDR3 region has 13 residues. CDR3 residues: CASSLGVTDTQYF. CDR3 bases: TGTGCCAGCAGTCTCGGGGTCACAGATACGCAGTATTTT.